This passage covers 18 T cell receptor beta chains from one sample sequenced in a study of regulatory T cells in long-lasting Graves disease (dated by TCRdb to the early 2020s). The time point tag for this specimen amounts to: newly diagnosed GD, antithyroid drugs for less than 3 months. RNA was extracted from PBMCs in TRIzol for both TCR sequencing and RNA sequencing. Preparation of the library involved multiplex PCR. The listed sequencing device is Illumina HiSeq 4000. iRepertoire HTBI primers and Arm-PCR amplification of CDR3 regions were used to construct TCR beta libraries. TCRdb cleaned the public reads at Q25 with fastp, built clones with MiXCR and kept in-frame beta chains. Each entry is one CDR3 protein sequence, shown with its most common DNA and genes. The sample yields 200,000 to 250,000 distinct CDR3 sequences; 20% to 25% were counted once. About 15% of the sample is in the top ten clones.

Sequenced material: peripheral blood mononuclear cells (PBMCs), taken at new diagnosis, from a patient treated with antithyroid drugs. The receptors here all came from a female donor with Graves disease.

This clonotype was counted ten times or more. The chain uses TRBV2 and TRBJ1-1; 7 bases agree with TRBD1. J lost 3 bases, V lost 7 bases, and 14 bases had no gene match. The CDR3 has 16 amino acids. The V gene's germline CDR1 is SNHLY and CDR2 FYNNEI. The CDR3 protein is CASKRFYRGPDTEAFF. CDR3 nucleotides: TGTGCCAGCAAACGCTTCTACAGGGGCCCGGACACTGAAGCTTTCTTT.

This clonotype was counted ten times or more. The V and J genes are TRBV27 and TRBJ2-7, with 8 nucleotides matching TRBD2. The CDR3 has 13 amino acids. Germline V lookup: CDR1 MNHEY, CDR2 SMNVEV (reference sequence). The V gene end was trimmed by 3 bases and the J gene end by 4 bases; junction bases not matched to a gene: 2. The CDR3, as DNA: TGTGCCAGCAGTTTGCGGGAGGATTACGAGCAGTACTTC. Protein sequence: CASSLREDYEQYF.

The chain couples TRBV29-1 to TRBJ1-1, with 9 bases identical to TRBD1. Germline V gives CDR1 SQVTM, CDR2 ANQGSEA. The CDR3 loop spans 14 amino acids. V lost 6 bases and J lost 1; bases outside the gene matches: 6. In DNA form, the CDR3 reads TGCAGCGTCGACCGGACAGGGGCGAACACTGAAGCTTTCTTT. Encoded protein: CSVDRTGANTEAFF.

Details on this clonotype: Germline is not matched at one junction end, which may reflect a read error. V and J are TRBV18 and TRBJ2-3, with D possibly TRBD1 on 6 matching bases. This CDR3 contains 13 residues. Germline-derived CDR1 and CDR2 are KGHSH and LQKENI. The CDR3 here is CASSPPGAETEYF. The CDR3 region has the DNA TGTGCCAGCTCACCACCGGGGGCAGAGACCGAGTACTTC. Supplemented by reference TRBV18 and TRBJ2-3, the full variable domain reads NAGVMQNPRHLVRRRGQEARLRCSPMKGHSHVYWYRQLPEEGLKFMVYLQKENIIDESGMPKERFSAEFPKEGPSILRIQQVVRGDSAAYFCASSPPGAETEYFGPGTRLTVL.

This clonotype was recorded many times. As DNA, the CDR3 is TGCGCCAGCAGCCCACCGGGCTCCTACGAGCAGTACTTC. Translated: CASSPPGSYEQYF. The chain links TRBV4-3 to TRBJ2-7; D is unresolved. Trimming pared 4 bases from V and 0 bases from J, leaving 7 bases between. The CDR3 is made up of 13 amino acids. Looked up from germline, CDR1 is LGHNA and CDR2 is YSLEER.

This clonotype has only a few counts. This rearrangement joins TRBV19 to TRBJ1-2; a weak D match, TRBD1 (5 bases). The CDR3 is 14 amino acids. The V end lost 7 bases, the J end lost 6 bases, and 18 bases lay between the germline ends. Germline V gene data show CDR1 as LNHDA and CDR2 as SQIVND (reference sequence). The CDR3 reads CASTEPPGWDGYTF. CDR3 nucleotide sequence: TGTGCCAGTACCGAGCCCCCAGGGTGGGATGGCTACACCTTC.

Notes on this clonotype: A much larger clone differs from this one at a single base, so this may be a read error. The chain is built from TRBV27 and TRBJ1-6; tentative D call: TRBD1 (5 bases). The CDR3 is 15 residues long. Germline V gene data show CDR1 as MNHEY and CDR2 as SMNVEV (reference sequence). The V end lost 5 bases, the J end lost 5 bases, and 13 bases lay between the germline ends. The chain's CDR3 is CASSVTVDNNSPLHF. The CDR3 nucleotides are TGTGCCAGCAGTGTGACAGTGGATAATAATTCACCCCTCCACTTT.

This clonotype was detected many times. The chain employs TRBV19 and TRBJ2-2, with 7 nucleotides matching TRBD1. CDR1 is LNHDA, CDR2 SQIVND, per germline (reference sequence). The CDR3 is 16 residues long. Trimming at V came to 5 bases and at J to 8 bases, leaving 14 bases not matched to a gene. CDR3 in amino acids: CASSANRGQRRGELFF. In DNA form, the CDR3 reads TGTGCCAGTAGTGCCAACAGGGGACAAAGGAGGGGGGAGCTGTTTTTT.

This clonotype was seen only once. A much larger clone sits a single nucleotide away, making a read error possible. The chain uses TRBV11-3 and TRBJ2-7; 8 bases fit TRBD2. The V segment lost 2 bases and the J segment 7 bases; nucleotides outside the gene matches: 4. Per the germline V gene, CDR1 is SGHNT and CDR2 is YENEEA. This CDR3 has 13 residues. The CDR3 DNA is TGTGCCAGCAGCTTACTAGCGGGCAATGAGCAGTACTTC. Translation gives CASSLLAGNEQYF.

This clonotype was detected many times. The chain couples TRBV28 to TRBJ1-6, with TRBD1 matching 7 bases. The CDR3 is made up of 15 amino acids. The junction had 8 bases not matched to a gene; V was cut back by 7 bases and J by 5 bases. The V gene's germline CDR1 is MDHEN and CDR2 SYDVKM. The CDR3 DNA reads TGTGCCAGCACCCAGCTGACAGGGAATAATTCACCCCTCCACTTT. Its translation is CASTQLTGNNSPLHF. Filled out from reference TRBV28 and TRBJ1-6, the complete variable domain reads DVKVTQSSRYLVKRTGEKVFLECVQDMDHENMFWYRQDPGLGLRLIYFSYDVKMKEKGDIPEGYSVSREKKERFSLILESASTNQTSMYLCASTQLTGNNSPLHFGNGTRLTVT.

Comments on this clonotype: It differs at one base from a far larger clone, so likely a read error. The CDR3 spells CASSLEAWGGYNKQFF. In DNA, the CDR3 is TGTGCCAGCAGCTTAGAGGCCTGGGGGGGTTACAATAAGCAGTTCTTC. The chain joins TRBV11-2 to TRBJ2-3; 7 bases are a match to TRBD2. The J call may not be correct, given that the DNA end is closer to TRBJ2-1. The CDR3 loop spans 16 amino acids. The germline V gene has CDR1 SGHAT and CDR2 FQNNGV.

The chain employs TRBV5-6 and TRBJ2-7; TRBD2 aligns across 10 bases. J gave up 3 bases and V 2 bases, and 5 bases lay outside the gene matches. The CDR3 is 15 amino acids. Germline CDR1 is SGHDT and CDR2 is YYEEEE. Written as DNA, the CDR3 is TGTGCCAGCAGCTTAGCTAGCGGGAGCAACTACGAGCAGTACTTC. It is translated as CASSLASGSNYEQYF.

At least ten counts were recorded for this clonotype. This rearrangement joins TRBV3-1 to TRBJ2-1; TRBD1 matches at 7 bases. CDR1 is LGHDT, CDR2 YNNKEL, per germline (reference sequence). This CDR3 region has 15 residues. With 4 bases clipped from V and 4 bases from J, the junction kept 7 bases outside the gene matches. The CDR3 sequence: CASSPRGQSYNEQFF. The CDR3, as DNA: TGTGCCAGCAGCCCCAGGGGACAGAGTTACAATGAGCAGTTCTTC.

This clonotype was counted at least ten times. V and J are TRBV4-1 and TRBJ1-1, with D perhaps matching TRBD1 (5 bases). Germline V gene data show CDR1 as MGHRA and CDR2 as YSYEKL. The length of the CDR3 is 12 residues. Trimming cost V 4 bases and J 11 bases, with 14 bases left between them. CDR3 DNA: TGCGCCAGCAGCCTCACGGGCAGGGATGCTTTCTTT. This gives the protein CASSLTGRDAFF.

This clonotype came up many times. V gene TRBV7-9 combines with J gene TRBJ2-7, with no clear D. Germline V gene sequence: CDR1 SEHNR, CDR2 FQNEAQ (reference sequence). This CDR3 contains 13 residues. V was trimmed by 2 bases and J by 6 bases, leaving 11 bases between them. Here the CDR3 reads CASSLSLRVEQYF. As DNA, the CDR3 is TGTGCCAGCAGCTTAAGTCTTCGCGTCGAGCAGTACTTC.

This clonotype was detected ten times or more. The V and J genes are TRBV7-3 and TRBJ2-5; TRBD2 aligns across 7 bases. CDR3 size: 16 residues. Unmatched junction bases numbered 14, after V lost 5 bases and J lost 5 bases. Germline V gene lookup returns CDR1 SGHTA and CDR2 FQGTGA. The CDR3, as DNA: TGTGCCAGCAGCCCCACTAGCGCCCAAAGGGTTGAGACCCAGTACTTC. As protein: CASSPTSAQRVETQYF.

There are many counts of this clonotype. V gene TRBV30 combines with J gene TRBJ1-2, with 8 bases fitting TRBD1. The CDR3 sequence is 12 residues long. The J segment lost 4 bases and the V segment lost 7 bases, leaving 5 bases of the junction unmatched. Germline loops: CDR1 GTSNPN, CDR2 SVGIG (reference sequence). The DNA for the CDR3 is TGTGCCTCGGGTACAGGGGGCTATGGCTACACCTTC. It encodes CASGTGGYGYTF.

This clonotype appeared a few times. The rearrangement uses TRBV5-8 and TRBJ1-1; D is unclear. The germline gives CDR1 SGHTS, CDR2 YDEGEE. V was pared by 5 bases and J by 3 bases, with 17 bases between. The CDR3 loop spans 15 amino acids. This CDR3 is CASRHRVSGYTEAFF. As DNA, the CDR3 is TGTGCCAGCAGGCACCGGGTCAGTGGCTACACTGAAGCTTTCTTT. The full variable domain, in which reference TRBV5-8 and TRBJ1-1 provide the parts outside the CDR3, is EAGVTQSPTHLIKTRGQQATLRCSPISGHTSVYWYQQALGLGLQFLLWYDEGEERNRGNFPPRFSGRQFPNYSSELNVNALELEDSALYLCASRHRVSGYTEAFFGQGTRLTVV.